One and the same sample provided the 12 T cell receptor beta chains below, sequenced in a study of PD-L1 blockade in urothelial cancer (dated 2017 in TCRdb). The sample's time point, from its label and the paper: pretreatment peripheral blood. The library was produced with the immunoSEQ multiplex PCR assay. Drawn from immuneACCESS, this table holds only the in-frame rearrangements with V and J called that TCRdb kept. Clones are partly lost; checked studies trace under half to an unresolved V gene and leave the rest unexplained. The sample yields 40,000 to 55,000 clones; around 84% were counted once. Of the sample, 22% falls within the top ten clones. The source was PBMCs, collected around atezolizumab (anti-PD-L1) treatment. The receptor source for this set is a man aged 55-75 years with urothelial cancer.

CDR3: CASSLGGPGGNQPQHF. The CDR3 region has the DNA TGTGCCAGCAGCTTGGGGGGGCCAGGGGGGAATCAGCCCCAGCATTTT. The chain has TRBV5-4 and TRBJ1-5, with 7 nucleotides matching TRBD1. The CDR3 totals 16 residues. With V trimmed by 0 bases and J by 4 bases, 7 bases remained unmatched. CDR1 is SGHNT, CDR2 YYREEE, per germline (reference sequence). Based on the CDR3 plus reference TRBV5-4 and TRBJ1-5, the full variable domain is ETGVTQSPTHLIKTRGQQVTLRCSSQSGHNTVSWYQQALGQGPQFIFQYYREEENGRGNFPPRFSGLQFPNYSSELNVNALELDDSALYLCASSLGGPGGNQPQHFGDGTRLSIL.

The J gene is TRBJ2-6, the V gene TRBV2; 9 nucleotides agree with TRBD1. Germline V gene lookup returns CDR1 SNHLY and CDR2 FYNNEI. The CDR3 covers 18 residues. V shed 4 bases and J 1 base; nucleotides not matched to a gene: 8. CDR3 amino acids: CASSVDRGALSGANVLTF. CDR3 DNA: TGTGCCAGCAGTGTGGACAGGGGAGCCTTATCTGGGGCCAACGTCCTGACTTTC.

The chain combines TRBV19 with TRBJ1-2; possible D gene TRBD1, 5 bases. CDR1 and CDR2 from the germline V gene are LNHDA and SQIVND (reference sequence). The CDR3 has 13 amino acids. Trimming cost V 4 bases and J 4 bases, with 10 bases left between them. CDR3 region: CASSTQQGYGYTF. As DNA, the CDR3 is TGTGCCAGTAGTACCCAGCAGGGCTATGGCTACACCTTC. Full variable domain (rest looked up from reference TRBV19 and TRBJ1-2): DGGITQSPKYLFRKEGQNVTLSCEQNLNHDAMYWYRQDPGQGLRLIYYSQIVNDFQKGDIAEGYSVSREKKESFPLTVTSAQKNPTAFYLCASSTQQGYGYTFGSGTRLTVV.

This clone was counted only a few times. Compared with germline, one end of the junction differs, possibly owing to a read error. The chain joins TRBV7-7 to TRBJ2-5, with TRBD2 identical over 7 bases. The length of the CDR3 is 14 residues. Germline assignment: CDR1 SSHAT and CDR2 FNYEAQ (reference sequence). The CDR3 region is CASSSSGVGETQYF. The CDR3 DNA is TGTGCTAGCAGTTCAAGCGGGGTCGGAGAGACCCAGTACTTC.

The V call is TRBV5-1, the J call TRBJ1-6; no reliable D call. Germline CDR1 is SGHRS and CDR2 is YFSETQ. The germline V and J ends were trimmed by 0 bases and 9 bases, with 13 bases remaining between them. The CDR3 runs to 15 residues. The CDR3 nucleotides are TGCGCCAGCAGCTTGGGATCCCCGGGAGCTTCACCCCTCCACTTT. As protein: CASSLGSPGASPLHF.

The V and J genes are TRBV9 and TRBJ2-3; 11 bases are a match to TRBD2. The CDR3 has 16 residues. The V segment lost 0 bases and the J segment 4 bases; nucleotides outside the gene matches: 4. Germline V gives CDR1 SGDLS, CDR2 YYNGEE. The CDR3 DNA reads as TGTGCCAGCAGCGTAGAGGCTAGCGGGGGGCCAGATACGCAGTATTTT. Its translation is CASSVEASGGPDTQYF.

The chain joins TRBV19 to TRBJ1-1; TRBD1 aligns across 12 bases. The CDR3 is 16 residues long. V lost 4 bases to trimming and J lost 5 bases; unmatched junction nucleotides: 8. CDR1 is LNHDA and CDR2 is SQIVND in the germline V gene (reference sequence). CDR3 coding DNA: TGTGCCAGTAGTAGGGGGGACAGGGGGCTGGGGACTGAAGCTTTCTTT. Its translation: CASSRGDRGLGTEAFF.

The rearrangement uses TRBV4-2 and TRBJ2-2; 11 bases agree with TRBD2. Germline trimming cut 1 base from V and 6 bases from J; bases unmatched to any gene: 16. CDR1 is LGHNA and CDR2 is YNFKEQ in the germline V gene. The CDR3 covers 20 residues. CDR3 amino acids: CASSQVKASGGFLKAGELFF. As DNA, the CDR3 is TGTGCCAGCAGCCAAGTAAAGGCTAGCGGGGGGTTCTTGAAGGCCGGGGAGCTGTTTTTT.

The chain carries TRBV5-1 and TRBJ2-1; 8 nucleotides match TRBD2. The junction had 3 bases not matched to a gene; V was cut back by 0 bases and J by 7 bases. This CDR3 is built from 14 residues. Germline values: CDR1 SGHRS, CDR2 YFSETQ. The DNA of the CDR3 is TGCGCCAGCAGCTTGGGGACTAGCTTTAATGAGCAGTTCTTC. Protein product: CASSLGTSFNEQFF.

This CDR3 is CASSEERGLTEGYTF. CDR3 in DNA: TGCGCCAGCAGCGAGGAGAGGGGACTGACGGAAGGCTACACCTTC. The chain couples TRBV5-1 to TRBJ1-2; a possible D gene is TRBD1 (5 bases). In germline, CDR1 is SGHRS, CDR2 YFSETQ. The CDR3 is 15 amino acids. V dropped 4 bases and J dropped 8 bases, with 21 bases sitting between them.

The V call is TRBV7-2, the J call TRBJ1-5; 7 bases line up with TRBD1. Germline assignment: CDR1 SGHTA and CDR2 FQGNSA. CDR3 length equals 14 residues. V lost 4 bases to trimming and J lost 1 base; unmatched junction nucleotides: 1. The CDR3 sequence is CASSSTGSNQPQHF. DNA of the CDR3: TGTGCCAGCAGCTCGACAGGGAGCAATCAGCCCCAGCATTTT.

The V call is TRBV5-5, the J call TRBJ1-2, with D perhaps matching TRBD1 (6 bases). The germline CDR1 and CDR2 sequences are SGHKS and YYEKEE (reference sequence). The CDR3 covers 13 residues. V lost 2 bases to trimming and J lost 8 bases, with 13 bases between them. The CDR3, as DNA: TGTGCCAGCAGCTTACAGGGTGCCCGGGGCTACACCTTC. It yields the protein CASSLQGARGYTF.